The 8 T cell receptor beta chains presented below share a single source sample, sequenced in a study of metastatic and nonmetastatic thyroid tumors. TCRdb recomputed clones from the PCR reads via MiXCR. Among 7,000 or so clones listed, over 15% were seen once. Every patient was untreated before thyroid surgery. Sample: adjacent normal tissue. All receptors derive from a male donor with papillary thyroid cancer or a benign thyroid nodule (not recorded which). Some clones in this sample may be carry-over from other donors' samples.

This clone was seen a few times. This chain links TRBV27 with TRBJ1-6; possible D gene TRBD1, 5 bases. There are 16 residues in the CDR3. CDR1 MNHEY and CDR2 SMNVEV come from the germline V gene (reference sequence). Trimming took off 0 bases at V and 7 bases at J, with 13 bases between the two ends. CDR3 region: CASSLSPSGKNSPLHF. Written as DNA, the CDR3 is TGTGCCAGCAGTTTATCGCCCTCAGGGAAAAATTCACCCCTCCACTTT.

This clone ranks as medium-sized. In DNA, the CDR3 is TGTGCCAGCAGCTGGAGGGGGGAAGGGTCACCCCTCCACTTT. It is translated as CASSWRGEGSPLHF. The chain combines TRBV7-3 with TRBJ1-6; a weak D match, TRBD1 (6 bases). CDR3 length: 14 residues. Trimming removed 4 bases at V and 10 bases at J, with 14 bases between. Germline CDR1 reads SGHTA; CDR2 reads FQGTGA.

The rearrangement links TRBV28 to TRBJ2-7; 8 bases are a match to TRBD2. The ends lost 2 bases at V and 5 bases at J; junction bases unmatched: 5. CDR3 length: 14 amino acids. CDR1 is MDHEN, CDR2 SYDVKM, per germline. CDR3 DNA sequence: TGTGCCAGCAGTTTAACGGGAGGGTCCCACGAGCAGTACTTC. Amino acids: CASSLTGGSHEQYF.

For the CDR3, the DNA is TGTGCCAGCAGCCTCCGGCTCGGGACAGGTCACGAAAAACTGTTTTTT. Residues: CASSLRLGTGHEKLFF. The chain uses TRBV7-9 and TRBJ1-4; 8 nucleotides align to TRBD1. V lost 5 bases and J lost 8; bases outside the gene matches: 13. Germline assignment: CDR1 SEHNR and CDR2 FQNEAQ (reference sequence). The CDR3 has 16 residues.

This clone was counted a few times. This CDR3 is CAISESGLADTDTQYF. The DNA of the CDR3 is TGTGCCATCAGTGAGTCGGGACTAGCGGACACAGATACGCAGTATTTT. The rearrangement joins TRBV10-3 to TRBJ2-3, with 11 bases identical to TRBD2. This CDR3 has 16 amino acids. Germline CDR1 and CDR2: ENHRY and SYGVKD. Unmatched junction bases numbered 1, after V lost 0 bases and J lost 2 bases.

This clone was counted only a few times. The V gene is TRBV12-3 or TRBV12-4, the J gene TRBJ1-5; D remains ambiguous. V lost 3 bases, J lost 5 bases, and 11 bases lay in between. The CDR3 is made up of 14 amino acids. The CDR3 sequence is CASSFMAADQPQHF. The CDR3, as DNA: TGTGCCAGCAGTTTTATGGCGGCCGATCAGCCCCAGCATTTT.

This clone was seen a few times. This chain uses TRBV9 with TRBJ2-1, with 7 positions matching TRBD2. V gave up 2 bases and J gave up 4 bases; unmatched junction bases: 9. The germline V gene has CDR1 SGDLS and CDR2 YYNGEE. The CDR3 sequence is 16 residues long. CDR3 sequence: CASSVGASGYYNEQFF. The CDR3 DNA is TGTGCCAGCAGCGTCGGGGCTAGCGGTTATTACAATGAGCAGTTCTTC.

This clone was seen a few times. The chain employs TRBV11-2 and TRBJ2-7; either TRBD1 or TRBD2 may supply D (6 bases each). Germline V lookup: CDR1 SGHAT, CDR2 FQNNGV. This CDR3 region has 14 residues. The V end lost 3 bases, the J end lost 4 bases, and 13 bases lay between the germline ends. This chain's CDR3 is CASSFGGLKYEQYF. CDR3 bases: TGTGCCAGCAGCTTCGGGGGCCTTAAGTACGAGCAGTACTTC.